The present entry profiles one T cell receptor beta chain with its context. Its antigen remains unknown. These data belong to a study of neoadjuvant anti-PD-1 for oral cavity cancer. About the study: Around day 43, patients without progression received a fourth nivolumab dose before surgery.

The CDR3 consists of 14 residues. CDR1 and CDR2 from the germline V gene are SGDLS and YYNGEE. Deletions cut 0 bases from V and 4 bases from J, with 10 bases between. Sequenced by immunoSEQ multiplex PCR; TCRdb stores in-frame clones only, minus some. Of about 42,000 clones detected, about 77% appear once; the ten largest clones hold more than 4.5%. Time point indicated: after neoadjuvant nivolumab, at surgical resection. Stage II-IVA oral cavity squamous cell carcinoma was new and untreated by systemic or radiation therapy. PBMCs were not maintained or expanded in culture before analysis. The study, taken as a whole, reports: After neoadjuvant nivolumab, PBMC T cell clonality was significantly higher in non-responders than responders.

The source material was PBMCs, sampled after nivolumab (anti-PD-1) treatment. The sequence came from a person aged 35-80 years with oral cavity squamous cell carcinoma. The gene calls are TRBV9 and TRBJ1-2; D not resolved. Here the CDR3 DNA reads TGTGCCAGCAGCGTAGATTGGCGGAGCTATGGCTACACCTTC. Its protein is CASSVDWRSYGYTF.